The rows below give T cell receptor beta chains drawn from one sample of a study of blood T cell repertoires in COVID-19. This table comes from immunoSEQ multiplex PCR, and its TCRdb copy is limited to in-frame clones, with some not included. The table shows around 400,000 clones, with around 87% occurring only once. The sample comprised peripheral blood. Every receptor here comes from a woman aged 60-70 years with COVID-19, enrolled during active disease. CDR3s include the opening cysteine and the closing phenylalanine or tryptophan. D genes are given only for firm matches. Some rows have no size entry. The others give once, few or many, or a class for an expanded clone.

DNA: TGCGCCAGCAGCCAAGGAGCGGGGGCACAAGAGACCCAGTACTTC
CDR3: CASSQGAGAQETQYF
V: TRBV4-1
size: -
J: TRBJ2-5
D: TRBD2

DNA: TGTGCCAGCAGCGGTAGCCAGCCCCCTACCAAGGTCTACGAGCAGTACTTC
CDR3: CASSGSQPPTKVYEQYF
V: TRBV2
size: -
J: TRBJ2-7
D: -

DNA: TGTGCCAGCAGCCAAGAGATTAGCGGGGGGGCAAGGAATACGCAGTATTTT
CDR3: CASSQEISGGARNTQYF
V: TRBV4-2
size: -
J: TRBJ2-3
D: TRBD2

DNA: TGCAGCGGAGTAGAAGAGACCCAGTACTTC
CDR3: CSGVEETQYF
V: TRBV29-1
size: few
J: TRBJ2-5
D: -

DNA: TGTGCCAGCGGACGACAGGGGACGAACACTGAAGCTTTCTTT
CDR3: CASGRQGTNTEAFF
V: TRBV21-1
size: -
J: TRBJ1-1
D: -

DNA: TGTGCCAGCAGGGGTAGCGGGGGGGCCTACAATGAGCAGTTCTTC
CDR3: CASRGSGGAYNEQFF
V: TRBV11-2
size: -
J: TRBJ2-1
D: TRBD2

DNA: TGCAGCGTCCTACAGTCGAGCTCCTACAATGAGCAGTTCTTC
CDR3: CSVLQSSSYNEQFF
V: TRBV29-1
size: -
J: TRBJ2-1
D: -

DNA: TGTGCCAGTAGTACCCCCGGCGGGGGCGGCAATCAGCCCCAGCATTTT
CDR3: CASSTPGGGGNQPQHF
V: TRBV19
size: few
J: TRBJ1-5
D: -

DNA: TGCGCCAGCAGCTCGTACAGGGCCGGGACCCAGTACTTC
CDR3: CASSSYRAGTQYF
V: TRBV5-1
size: -
J: TRBJ2-5
D: -

DNA: TGTGCCAGCACCTCAGGGGGGACAGGGCACTATGGCTACACCTTC
CDR3: CASTSGGTGHYGYTF
V: TRBV6-5
size: -
J: TRBJ1-2
D: TRBD1